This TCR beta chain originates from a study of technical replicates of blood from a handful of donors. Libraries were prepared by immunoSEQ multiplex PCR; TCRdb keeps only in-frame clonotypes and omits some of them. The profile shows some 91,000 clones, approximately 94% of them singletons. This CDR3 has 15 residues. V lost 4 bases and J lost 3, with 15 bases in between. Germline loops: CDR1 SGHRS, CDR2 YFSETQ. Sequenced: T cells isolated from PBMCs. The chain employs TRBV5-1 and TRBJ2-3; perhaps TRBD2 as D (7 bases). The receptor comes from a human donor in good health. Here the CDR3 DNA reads TGCGCCAGCAGCCCGGACGAGGGGGGGACAGATACGCAGTATTTT. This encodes CASSPDEGGTDTQYF. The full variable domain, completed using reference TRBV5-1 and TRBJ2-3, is KAGVTQTPRYLIKTRGQQVTLSCSPISGHRSVSWYQQTPGQGLQFLFEYFSETQRNKGNFPGRFSGRQFSNSRSEMNVSTLELGDSALYLCASSPDEGGTDTQYFGPGTRLTVL.